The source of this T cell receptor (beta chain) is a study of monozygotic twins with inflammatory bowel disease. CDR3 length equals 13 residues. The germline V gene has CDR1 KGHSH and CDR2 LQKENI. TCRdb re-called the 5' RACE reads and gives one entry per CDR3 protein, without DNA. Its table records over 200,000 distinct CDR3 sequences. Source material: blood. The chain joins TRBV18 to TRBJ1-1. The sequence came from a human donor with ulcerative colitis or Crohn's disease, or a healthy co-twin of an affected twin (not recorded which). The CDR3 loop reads CASSDSGRTEAFF. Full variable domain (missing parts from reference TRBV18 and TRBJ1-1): NAGVMQNPRHLVRRRGQEARLRCSPMKGHSHVYWYRQLPEEGLKFMVYLQKENIIDESGMPKERFSAEFPKEGPSILRIQQVVRGDSAAYFCASSDSGRTEAFFGQGTRLTVV.